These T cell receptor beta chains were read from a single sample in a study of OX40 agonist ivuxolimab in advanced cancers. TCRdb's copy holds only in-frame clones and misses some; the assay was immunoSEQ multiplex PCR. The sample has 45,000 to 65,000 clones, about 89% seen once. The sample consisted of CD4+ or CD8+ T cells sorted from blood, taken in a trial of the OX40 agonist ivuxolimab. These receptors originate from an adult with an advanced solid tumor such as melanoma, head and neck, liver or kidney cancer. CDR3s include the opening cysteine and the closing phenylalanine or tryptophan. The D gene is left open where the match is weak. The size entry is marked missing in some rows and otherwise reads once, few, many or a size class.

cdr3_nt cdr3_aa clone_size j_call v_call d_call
TGTGCCAGCAGCCAGCAGACAGGGTATACTGAAAAACTGTTTTTT CASSQQTGYTEKLFF . TRBJ1-4 TRBV7-2 TRBD1
TGTGCCAGCAGCCCCGACAGGGGGCCTTATGGCTACACCTTC CASSPDRGPYGYTF . TRBJ1-2 TRBV28 TRBD1
TGTGCCAGCAGCGTAGCTCTGGAGGAGACCCAGTACTTC CASSVALEETQYF . TRBJ2-5 TRBV9 .
TGTGCCAGCAGCGTAGGGGAGGGGTTCAACATTCAGTACTTC CASSVGEGFNIQYF . TRBJ2-4 TRBV9 TRBD2
TGTGCCAGCAGCCCCGGTTGGCCCCGGGGGTACGAGCAGTACTTC CASSPGWPRGYEQYF . TRBJ2-7 TRBV7-2 .
TGCGCCAGCAGTGAGATCGGCTCTAGCACAGATACGCAGTATTTT CASSEIGSSTDTQYF few TRBJ2-3 TRBV10-2 .
TGTGCCTGGAGCTTAAAAGGGAGACTGTTTTTT CAWSLKGRLFF . TRBJ1-4 TRBV30 .
TGTGCCAGCAGCCAAGATAGAGCGGTCGTAGGGAATGAGCAGTTCTTC CASSQDRAVVGNEQFF . TRBJ2-1 TRBV14 .
TGTGCCAGCAGTTACGATCGGACAGGGGGTAAAAACATTCAGTACTTC CASSYDRTGGKNIQYF . TRBJ2-4 TRBV6-5 TRBD1
TGTGCCAGCAGTAGACAGGGAACTAACTATGGCTACACCTTC CASSRQGTNYGYTF . TRBJ1-2 TRBV6-1 TRBD1
TGTGCCAGCAGTAGGGCAGCAAGTAAGGATGGCTACACCTTC CASSRAASKDGYTF . TRBJ1-2 TRBV27 .
TGCGCCAGCAGCTTGGTGGGACTAGCGGGAGGAACGAACACCGGGGAGCTGTTTTTT CASSLVGLAGGTNTGELFF once TRBJ2-2 TRBV5-1 TRBD2
TGTGCCTGCAGCACCTCGGGGCCGAGACTAGCGGAAGAGACCCAGTACTTC CACSTSGPRLAEETQYF . TRBJ2-5 TRBV7-2 TRBD2
TGTGCCGGCGGGGCCACCATTACGGGTCTGTTTTTT CAGGATITGLFF . TRBJ1-4 TRBV28 .
TGTGCCAGCAGCCCCCGACTAGCCAACACCGGGGAGCTGTTTTTT CASSPRLANTGELFF . TRBJ2-2 TRBV7-8 TRBD2
TGTGCCAGCAGTGACAGGGAGCCCAATGAGCAGTTCTTC CASSDREPNEQFF . TRBJ2-1 TRBV2 .
TGCGCCAGCAGCCAAGATCAGAGGACCCTCTACGAGCAGTACTTC CASSQDQRTLYEQYF . TRBJ2-7 TRBV4-1 .
TGTGCCAGCAGCAAAAGACACAGAGCTACTAACTATGGCTACACCTTC CASSKRHRATNYGYTF . TRBJ1-2 TRBV11-2 .
TGTGCCAGCAGTTTAACGGACAATGTGGCAAAACTGTTTTTT CASSLTDNVAKLFF . TRBJ1-4 TRBV27 .
TGCGCCAGCAGCCGGGGAGATAGCCGGGATGAGCAGTTCTTC CASSRGDSRDEQFF once TRBJ2-1 TRBV5-1 .
TGTGCCAGCAGAACCAACTCAGGGGTAGAAAAACTGTTTTTT CASRTNSGVEKLFF . TRBJ1-4 TRBV28 .
TGCGCCAGCCAAGGGACAGGCTCTGGAAACACCATATATTTT CASQGTGSGNTIYF . TRBJ1-3 TRBV10-2 TRBD1
TGTGCCAGCAGTTCTCGGACAGGGGGCGGCAATCAGCCCCAGCATTTT CASSSRTGGGNQPQHF . TRBJ1-5 TRBV28 TRBD1
TGTGCCAGCATACAACCAGGGACAGGGACCTACGAGCAGTACTTC CASIQPGTGTYEQYF . TRBJ2-7 TRBV28 TRBD1
TGCGCCAGCAGCGCGGACAGCCGGCAAGAGACCCAGTACTTC CASSADSRQETQYF . TRBJ2-5 TRBV5-1 .
TGTGCCAGCAGTTTATTGGGACGAGAGCAGTTCTTC CASSLLGREQFF . TRBJ2-1 TRBV28 .
TGTGCCAGCAGCTTAGCCCGGGACAGCTTCTATGGCTACACCTTC CASSLARDSFYGYTF . TRBJ1-2 TRBV7-2 TRBD1
TGTGCCAGCAGCTTAGGGGGGGCGCCTAATTCACCCCTCCACTTT CASSLGGAPNSPLHF . TRBJ1-6 TRBV7-9 .
TGTGCCAGCACCTCGACCGGGGAGCTGTTTTTT CASTSTGELFF . TRBJ2-2 TRBV7-9 .
TGTGCCAGCAATAACGGGGACAGGGGCTCACCCCTCCACTTT CASNNGDRGSPLHF few TRBJ1-6 TRBV2 TRBD1
TGTGCCACCGAAGACCCTGGTGAAAAACTGTTTTTT CATEDPGEKLFF . TRBJ1-4 TRBV10-3 .
TGTGCCAGCACCCCGGGGCAAAATCAGCCCCAGCATTTT CASTPGQNQPQHF . TRBJ1-5 TRBV6-5 .
TGTGCCAGCAGCGCCCTCGCGGGGTCTGATACGCAGTATTTT CASSALAGSDTQYF . TRBJ2-3 TRBV4-2 .
TGTGCCAGCAGTGGGGGCGGAGGCTCTGGGGCCAACGTCCTGACTTTC CASSGGGGSGANVLTF . TRBJ2-6 TRBV2 .
TGTGCCAGTCTACTGAGGGAGAACACTGAAGCTTTCTTT CASLLRENTEAFF . TRBJ1-1 TRBV18 .
TGTGCCAGCAGCGGGACTAGCGGGAGACCCCACGCCTACAATGAGCAGTTCTTC CASSGTSGRPHAYNEQFF . TRBJ2-1 TRBV5-8 TRBD2
TGTGCCAGCAGCTTGGTGAGAATCATGGGGGGAGGAGAGACCCAGTACTTC CASSLVRIMGGGETQYF . TRBJ2-5 TRBV5-4 .
TGTGCCAGCAGTTACGGGCCCTCAGGCGAGCAGTACTTC CASSYGPSGEQYF . TRBJ2-7 TRBV6-5 .
TGTGCCAGCAGAAGACAGGGATACACAGATACGCAGTATTTT CASRRQGYTDTQYF once TRBJ2-3 TRBV6-5 TRBD1
TGCGCCAGCAGCCTGCTCGGGGCAGTAAGCACAGATACGCAGTATTTT CASSLLGAVSTDTQYF . TRBJ2-3 TRBV5-1 .
TGTGCCAGCAGTTTATCTTCGACAGGGACCCACGAGCAGTACTTC CASSLSSTGTHEQYF once TRBJ2-7 TRBV28 TRBD1
TGTGCCAGCTCACCAGGAGGAGGGCCTGGCTACACCTTC CASSPGGGPGYTF . TRBJ1-2 TRBV18 .
TGCGCCAGCAGCCAAGATACGGTCGGGACTTTGGTAACTAATGAAAAACTGTTTTTT CASSQDTVGTLVTNEKLFF . TRBJ1-4 TRBV4-1 .
TGTGCCAGCAGCCACTCTAGCGGGAGTTTGGGGTACAATGAGCAGTTCTTC CASSHSSGSLGYNEQFF . TRBJ2-1 TRBV14 TRBD2